This T cell receptor (beta chain) was identified during a study of blood T cell repertoires in COVID-19. Study overall: The study drew acute and convalescent COVID-19 samples from the United States, Italy and Spain. Nucleic acid was either cDNA or gDNA, and it came from T cells, B-cell-depleted T cells, or PBMCs.

Germline V gene sequence: CDR1 SGHRS, CDR2 YFSETQ. CDR3 length equals 16 residues. Unmatched junction bases numbered 8, after V lost 5 bases and J lost 1 base. Original processing notes: Nucleated cell number was recorded as an estimate derived from reference gene primer amplification. TCRdb's copy holds only in-frame clones and misses some; the assay was immunoSEQ multiplex PCR. V, J and clone size derive from that table, while D and trimming were established from the DNA sequence. The sample yields around 180,000 clones, approximately 85% seen once. The chain couples TRBV5-1 to TRBJ2-2; 7 nucleotides line up with TRBD1. This receptor was obtained from a man in his sixties with acute or convalescent COVID-19. The specimen sequenced was peripheral blood. Here the CDR3 DNA reads TGCGCCAGCAGACCCCTGGGGACAGAGAACACCGGGGAGCTGTTTTTT. It encodes CASRPLGTENTGELFF.